This T cell receptor beta chain was captured by sequencing in a study of blood T cells in healthy people across ages. Findings and caveats of the study: Total diversity from one million sequenced T cells was likely underestimated.

The second PCR ran about 6 to 12 cycles with a sample-barcoded 5' primer and J-beta primers. Each of the cDNA molecules was tagged by a template-switch adaptor with 12 random nucleotides. TCRdb independently ran MiXCR on the 5' RACE reads; one entry per CDR3 protein. The profile shows some 780,000 distinct CDR3 sequences, approximately 53% of them singletons. In germline, CDR1 is SNHLY, CDR2 FYNNEI. Trimming removed 8 bases at V and 1 base at J, with 13 bases between. This CDR3 has 14 residues. Turning to this clonotype: The antigen remains undetermined.

Sequenced: blood. This sequence joins TRBV2 and TRBJ2-3; the D gene is possibly TRBD1 (6 bases). The receptor was isolated from a man aged 40-49 years in good health. CDR3 in amino acids: CASGWGPRTDTQYF. The CDR3 DNA reads as TGTGCCAGCGGCTGGGGGCCGCGCACAGATACGCAGTATTTT.